Below, 7 T cell receptor beta chains from the same sample are listed, as sequenced in a study of blood T cell repertoires in COVID-19. The method was immunoSEQ multiplex PCR; TCRdb's version includes in-frame clones alone and lacks a portion of them. Of 78,000 or so clones listed, about 80% are singletons. The sample comprised peripheral blood. The receptors derive from a human donor in a cohort sampled during active COVID-19.

J is TRBJ1-1 and V is TRBV12-3 or TRBV12-4; 8 bases match TRBD1. With 5 bases clipped from V and 5 bases from J, the junction kept 4 bases outside the gene matches. This CDR3 is 13 amino acids long. The CDR3 DNA follows: TGTGCCAGCAGTGCAGGGGGCGGGACTGAAGCTTTCTTT. This sequence encodes CASSAGGGTEAFF.

CDR3 sequence: CASSLSRGGATDTQYF. The CDR3 DNA sequence: TGCGCCAGCAGCTTGTCACGCGGGGGGGCTACAGATACGCAGTATTTT. The chain recombines TRBV5-1 with TRBJ2-3, with 9 bases fitting TRBD2. The CDR3 runs to 16 residues. CDR1 and CDR2 from the germline V gene are SGHRS and YFSETQ. V shed 1 base and J 3 bases; nucleotides not matched to a gene: 6.

This clone was seen a handful of times. The chain combines TRBV5-4 with TRBJ2-7, with 7 bases aligning to TRBD1. Per germline, CDR1 SGHNT and CDR2 YYREEE (reference sequence). The length of the CDR3 is 12 residues. The V segment lost 0 bases and the J segment 6 bases; nucleotides outside the gene matches: 0. The CDR3 is CASSLDRGEQYF. The DNA of the CDR3 is TGTGCCAGCAGCTTGGACAGGGGCGAGCAGTACTTC.

J is TRBJ2-5 and V is TRBV27; perhaps TRBD1 as D (6 bases). The germline V gene encodes CDR1 MNHEY and CDR2 SMNVEV (reference sequence). The ends were cut back, 4 bases at V and 3 bases at J, with 9 bases in the middle. This CDR3 has 13 amino acids. In DNA, the CDR3 is TGTGCCAGCAGTTCCCACAGGGAAGAGACCCAGTACTTC. Amino acid sequence: CASSSHREETQYF.

V and J are TRBV5-1 and TRBJ1-1; D perhaps matches TRBD1 (6 bases). The length of the CDR3 is 14 residues. Germline CDR1 and CDR2: SGHRS and YFSETQ. V shed 3 bases and J shed 1 base, with 10 bases lying between them. CDR3 DNA: TGCGCCAGCAGCTCGGGAGGGGGGAACACTGAAGCTTTCTTT. This codes for CASSSGGGNTEAFF.

V usage is TRBV24-1 and J usage is TRBJ2-5; perhaps TRBD1 as D (6 bases). Germline CDR1 is KGHDR and CDR2 is SFDVKD. V shed 4 bases and J shed 1 base, with 12 bases lying between them. The CDR3 sequence is 15 residues long. DNA for the CDR3: TGTGCCACCAGTGAACAGGGCAGTGGCCAAGAGACCCAGTACTTC. Translation: CATSEQGSGQETQYF.

Comment on this clone: Other DNA sequences in the same sample also yield this CDR3. J is TRBJ1-1 and V is TRBV18; a possible D gene is TRBD1 (5 bases). The CDR3 spans 14 residues. V shed 0 bases and J shed 1 base, with 6 bases lying between them. Germline CDR1 is KGHSH and CDR2 is LQKENI. Written as DNA, the CDR3 is TGTGCCAGCTCACCACCCGGGGGGAACACTGAAGCTTTCTTT. Protein sequence: CASSPPGGNTEAFF.